This T cell receptor beta chain was profiled in a study of T-cell memory formation after mild COVID-19. Background on the study: TCR clustering was largely donor specific. Points from the study as a whole: A subset of responding clones appeared in pre-infection memory, suggesting cross-reactive memory joined. A balance of CD4 and CD8 characterized clones contracting day 15 to 85, whereas later expanders leaned CD4+.

5'RACE with constant-segment primers yielded barcoded, UMI-tagged TCR alpha and TCR beta cDNA libraries. TCRdb itself ran the 5' RACE reads through MiXCR, one entry per CDR3 protein. The table records just over 150,000 distinct CDR3 sequences, about 28% of them present only once. The V end was cut by 6 bases, the J end by 2 bases, with 5 bases between. The CDR3 contains 11 residues. Germline V gene sequence: CDR1 SEHNR, CDR2 FQNEAQ (reference sequence). This clonotype was recorded a few times. What it binds is unknown. The sequencing input was PBMCs or a T cell subset sorted from them (not recorded which). This chain uses TRBV7-9 with TRBJ2-7, with D maybe TRBD2 (5 bases). The receptor's source is an adult woman who had mild COVID-19 (a few samples of this study predate the infection). Cell type and time point are not known. The DNA for the CDR3 is TGTGCCAGCAGGGGAGCCTACGAGCAGTACTTC. Its protein is CASRGAYEQYF.